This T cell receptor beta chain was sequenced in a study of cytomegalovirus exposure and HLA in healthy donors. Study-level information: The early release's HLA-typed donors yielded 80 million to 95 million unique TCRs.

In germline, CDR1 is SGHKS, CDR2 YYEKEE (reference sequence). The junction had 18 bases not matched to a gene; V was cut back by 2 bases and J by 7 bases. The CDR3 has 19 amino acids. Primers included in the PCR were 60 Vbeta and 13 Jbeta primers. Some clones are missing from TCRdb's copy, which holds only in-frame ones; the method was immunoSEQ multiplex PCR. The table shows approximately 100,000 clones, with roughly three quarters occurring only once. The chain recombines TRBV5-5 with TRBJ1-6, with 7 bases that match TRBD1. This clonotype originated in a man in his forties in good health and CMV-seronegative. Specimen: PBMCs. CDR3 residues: CASSLSPGKQGTRNSPLHF. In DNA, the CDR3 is TGTGCCAGCAGCTTAAGCCCGGGGAAACAGGGGACTCGGAATTCACCCCTCCACTTT.